The 14 T cell receptor beta chains listed next were all sequenced from one sample in a study of read filtering for tumor transcriptome and immune sequencing. This library used around 0.4 ug RNA and molecular barcoded adaptors spanning alpha/delta and beta/gamma chains. TCRdb used MiXCR to reprocess the reads, holding one entry per CDR3 protein. The table shows tens of thousands of distinct CDR3 sequences, with approximately 14% occurring only once. Specimen: a population of CD138-negative cells sorted from bone marrow. All receptors come from a donor at least 40 years old with multiple myeloma.

This chain uses TRBV20-1 with TRBJ2-1; TRBD2 matches at 11 bases. Trimming at V came to 4 bases and at J to 9 bases, leaving 11 bases not matched to a gene. CDR1 and CDR2 from the germline V gene are DFQATT and SNEGSKA (reference sequence). The CDR3 runs 15 residues. CDR3 region: CSAKLTSGILGEQFF. CDR3 sequence (DNA): TGCAGTGCTAAGTTGACTAGCGGGATACTGGGTGAGCAGTTCTTC.

This clonotype has at least ten counts. In DNA form, the CDR3 reads TGTGCCAGCAGCGAGGGACTAGCACACAATGAGCAGTTCTTC. It specifies CASSEGLAHNEQFF. The rearrangement joins TRBV9 to TRBJ2-1, with 9 bases identical to TRBD2. The CDR3 has 14 amino acids. The ends lost 3 bases at V and 5 bases at J; junction bases unmatched: 3. Germline CDR1 is SGDLS and CDR2 is YYNGEE.

Notes on this clonotype: Given a much more abundant clone one base away, this may be a read error. This chain links TRBV14 with TRBJ2-2; a possible D gene is TRBD2 (6 bases). V lost 5 bases, J lost 4 bases, and 14 bases lay in between. Germline V lookup: CDR1 SGHDN, CDR2 FVKESK. There are 15 residues in the CDR3. CDR3 nucleotide sequence: TGTGCCAGCAGCGCGACTAGTACAAGCACCGGGGAGCTGTTTTTT. Encoded protein: CASSATSTSTGELFF.

A note on this clonotype: It may be a read error: a sequence one base away is much more abundant. V gene TRBV6-2 or TRBV6-3 combines with J gene TRBJ2-7, with D possibly being TRBD2 (6 bases). From germline, CDR1 is MNHEY and CDR2 SVGEGT. The CDR3 is made up of 15 amino acids. The CDR3 DNA reads TGTGCCAGCAGTTCTCCCCCGGGCGGGGTCTACGGGCAGTACTTC. Its translation is CASSSPPGGVYGQYF.

This clonotype was detected many times. V gene TRBV6-4 combines with J gene TRBJ1-2, with D possibly matching TRBD1 (6 bases). The germline V gene encodes CDR1 MRHNA and CDR2 SNTAGT. V was trimmed by 5 bases and J by 10 bases, leaving 11 bases between them. This CDR3 is 11 amino acids long. DNA for the CDR3: TGTGCCAGCAGTCTACAGGGAATCTACACCTTC. This codes for CASSLQGIYTF.

Ten or more counts support this clonotype. V and J are TRBV7-2 and TRBJ1-1, with D perhaps TRBD1 (6 bases). Germline V CDR1 and CDR2: SGHTA, FQGNSA. The CDR3 is 13 residues long. V gave up 5 bases and J gave up 8 bases, with 15 bases separating them. The CDR3 is CASSQRDTQEAFF. The DNA of the CDR3 is TGTGCCAGCAGCCAACGGGACACCCAAGAAGCTTTCTTT.

In the case of this clonotype: One end of the junction is discordant with germline, which a read error may explain. The rearrangement links TRBV5-5 to TRBJ2-5; the match to TRBD1 covers 10 bases. CDR3 length: 16 residues. Per the germline V gene, CDR1 is SGHKS and CDR2 is YYEKEE (reference sequence). CDR3 loop: CASSPRQGAGGETRHF. The CDR3 nucleotides read TGTGCCAGCAGCCCGAGACAGGGGGCCGGGGGAGAGACCCGGCACTTC.

The CDR3 loop is CASRPKDGFFLYNEQFF. In DNA, the CDR3 is TGTGCCAGCAGGCCTAAGGACGGGTTCTTTCTCTACAATGAGCAGTTCTTC. The chain carries TRBV7-2 and TRBJ2-1; D uncertain. V was clipped by 6 bases and J by 3 bases, with 21 bases between them. Germline loops: CDR1 SGHTA, CDR2 FQGNSA. This CDR3 is built from 17 residues.

This clonotype appeared many times. V usage is TRBV5-1 and J usage is TRBJ2-7; no reliable D call. CDR1 and CDR2 from the germline V gene are SGHRS and YFSETQ. Deletions cut 7 bases from V and 4 bases from J, with 6 bases between. This CDR3 contains 10 residues. In nucleotides, the CDR3 is TGCGCCAGCCTCATTTACGAGCAGTACTTC. Residues: CASLIYEQYF.

Details on this clonotype: This may come from a read error, since a much larger clone is one base off. The V and J genes are TRBV29-1 and TRBJ2-3; D is uncertain. The CDR3 totals 15 residues. Per the germline V gene, CDR1 is SQVTM and CDR2 is ANQGSEA. This chain's CDR3 is CGTQSQKTSTDTQYF. CDR3 sequence (DNA): TGCGGTACTCAATCGCAGAAGACTAGCACAGATACGCAGTATTTT.

This clonotype was detected many times. V is TRBV7-8 and J is TRBJ2-7; the D gene is possibly TRBD2 (5 bases). V shed 4 bases and J shed 4 bases, with 20 bases lying between them. The CDR3 length is 16 residues. CDR1 is SGHVS, CDR2 FQNEAQ, per germline. Here the CDR3 DNA reads TGTGCCAGCAGCTCCTTTCCGGTAGGGAGCCCGTACGAGCAGTACTTC. Translated: CASSSFPVGSPYEQYF. Looking up the rest from reference TRBV7-8 and TRBJ2-7 gives the full variable domain: GAGVSQSPRYKVAKRGQDVALRCDPISGHVSLFWYQQALGQGPEFLTYFQNEAQLDKSGLPSDRFFAERPEGSVSTLKIQRTQQEDSAVYLCASSSFPVGSPYEQYFGPGTRLTVT.

A note on this clonotype: This may arise from a read error, as a much more abundant clone is one base away. The rearrangement uses TRBV20-1 and TRBJ2-7; weak D call: TRBD2 (7 bases). The germline V gene has CDR1 DFQATT and CDR2 SNEGSKA (reference sequence). The length of the CDR3 is 16 residues. CDR3 loop: CSARESGGLLSYKQYF. Written as DNA, the CDR3 is TGCAGTGCTAGAGAGTCCGGGGGGCTACTCTCCTACAAGCAGTACTTC.

This clonotype was counted ten times or more. This chain connects TRBV7-9 to TRBJ2-7; TRBD2 agrees at 7 bases. The CDR3 is 15 residues long. Germline V CDR1 and CDR2: SEHNR, FQNEAQ (reference sequence). V lost 1 base to trimming and J lost 1 base; unmatched junction nucleotides: 4. The CDR3: CASSLERAGSYEQYF. Written as DNA, the CDR3 is TGTGCCAGCAGCTTAGAACGAGCGGGATCCTACGAGCAGTACTTC.

The table lists this clonotype with many counts. CDR3: CASSLRQGFYEQYF. DNA of the CDR3: TGTGCCAGCAGTTTAAGACAGGGGTTCTACGAGCAGTACTTC. V and J are TRBV28 and TRBJ2-7; TRBD1 matches 8 bases. Losses at the gene ends were 2 bases for V and 3 bases for J; bases not matched to a gene: 3. The CDR3 is 14 amino acids. The V gene's germline CDR1 is MDHEN and CDR2 SYDVKM.